A single T cell receptor beta chain is shown here with its context. The data are from a study of a mutant IDH1 vaccine in newly diagnosed glioma. Unmatched junction bases numbered 8, after V lost 6 bases and J lost 4 bases. This CDR3 has 15 amino acids. CDR1 and CDR2 (germline): LNHDA, SQIVND (reference sequence). The method was immunoSEQ multiplex PCR; TCRdb's version includes in-frame clones alone and lacks a portion of them. The table includes around 59,000 clones, around 92% detected once. Time point reported: baseline, week 1 (first vaccination visit). Treatment in this sample: pre-vaccination baseline after standard-of-care therapy.

This TCR came from a man aged 50 to 60 with glioma. The chain combines TRBV19 with TRBJ1-3; 8 bases fit TRBD1. The material was PBMCs, obtained from a glioma patient treated with radiotherapy, temozolomide or both. The CDR3 region has the DNA TGTGCCAGTAGGACGAGGACAGGGTACGGAAACACCATATATTTT. As protein: CASRTRTGYGNTIYF. Based on the CDR3 plus reference TRBV19 and TRBJ1-3, the full variable domain is DGGITQSPKYLFRKEGQNVTLSCEQNLNHDAMYWYRQDPGQGLRLIYYSQIVNDFQKGDIAEGYSVSREKKESFPLTVTSAQKNPTAFYLCASRTRTGYGNTIYFGEGSWLTVV.